This T cell receptor (beta chain) was sequenced for a study of tumor-infiltrating lymphocytes in primary liver carcinoma. A primer matching the constant region was used to make TCR beta cDNA from 450 to 550 ng of total RNA. A slightly modified ARM-PCR protocol with three nested multiplex PCR rounds produced these TCR beta libraries. Amplification in the first two PCR rounds was performed using TRBV1-TRBV30 forward primers and a C-beta reverse primer for around 9 cycles each. TCRdb redid the calling of the multiplex PCR reads with MiXCR, one entry per CDR3 protein. This table holds fewer than 250,000 distinct CDR3 sequences, around four fifths found once. This CDR3 has 20 residues. The germline gives CDR1 MNHNY, CDR2 SVGAGI (reference sequence). This clonotype has just one count. Mismatch with germline at one junction end may stem from a read error. Joint extraction of RNA and DNA used roughly 20-32 mg of bulk tissue that was unsorted. Five separate regions of each tumor underwent sampling.

This TCR came from a man between 35 and 55 years old with primary liver carcinoma and hepatitis B virus infection. The sequencing input was tumor tissue from primary liver carcinoma. The chain employs TRBV6-6 and TRBJ2-2, with 14 bases lining up with TRBD2. The CDR3 here is CASSYMGTGLAGARSGELLF. Here the CDR3 DNA reads TGTGCCAGCAGTTACATGGGAACGGGACTAGCGGGAGCTAGGTCCGGGGAGCTGCTTTTT.